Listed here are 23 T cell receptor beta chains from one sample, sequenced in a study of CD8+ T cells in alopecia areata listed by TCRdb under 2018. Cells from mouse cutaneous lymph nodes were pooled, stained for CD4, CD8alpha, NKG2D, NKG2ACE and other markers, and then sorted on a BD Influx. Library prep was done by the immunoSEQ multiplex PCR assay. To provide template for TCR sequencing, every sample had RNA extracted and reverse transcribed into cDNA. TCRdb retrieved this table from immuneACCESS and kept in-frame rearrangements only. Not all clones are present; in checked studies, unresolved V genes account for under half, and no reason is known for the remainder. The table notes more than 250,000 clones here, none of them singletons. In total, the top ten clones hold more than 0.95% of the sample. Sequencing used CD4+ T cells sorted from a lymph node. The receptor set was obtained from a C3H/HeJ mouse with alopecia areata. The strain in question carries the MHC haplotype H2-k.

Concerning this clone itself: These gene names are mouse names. CDR3 DNA, as far as it was read: TGTGCCAGCAAAACTTTTAACTATGCT. Its protein is CASKTFNYA. The entire CDR3 sequence reads CASKTFNYAEQFF. The rearrangement uses TRBV19 and TRBJ2-1, with no clear D. The read terminates 4 residues ahead of where the CDR3 ends, so the germline J gene completes it. This CDR3 is 13 amino acids long. Germline CDR1 FNHDT, CDR2 SITEND (reference sequence). Trimming stripped 6 bases from V and 0 bases from J, with 7 bases between.

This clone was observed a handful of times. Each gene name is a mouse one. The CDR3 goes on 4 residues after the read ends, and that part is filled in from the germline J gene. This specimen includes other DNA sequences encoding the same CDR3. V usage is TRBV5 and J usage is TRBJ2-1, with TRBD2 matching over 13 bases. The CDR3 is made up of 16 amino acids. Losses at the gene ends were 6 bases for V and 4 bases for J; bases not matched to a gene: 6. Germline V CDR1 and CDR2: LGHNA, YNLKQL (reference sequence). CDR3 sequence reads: CASSPPGLGGYAEQFF. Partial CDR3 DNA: TGTGCCAGCAGTCCTCCGGGACTGGGGGGGTATGCT.

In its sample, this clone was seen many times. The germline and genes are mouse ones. CDR3 DNA (partial): TGCACCTGCAGTGCAAAGTTCCAGGGACAATCAAACTCC. Amino acid sequence: CTCSAKFQGQSNS. The CDR3 reads in full as CTCSAKFQGQSNSDYTF. This chain uses TRBV1 with TRBJ1-2, with a weak D call TRBD1 (6 bases). The read terminates 4 residues before the CDR3 end, so the remaining end is supplied by the germline J gene. This CDR3 has 17 amino acids. V lost 2 bases and J 0 bases, leaving 16 bases between the germline ends. CDR1 is NSQYPW and CDR2 is LRSPGD in the germline V gene (reference sequence).

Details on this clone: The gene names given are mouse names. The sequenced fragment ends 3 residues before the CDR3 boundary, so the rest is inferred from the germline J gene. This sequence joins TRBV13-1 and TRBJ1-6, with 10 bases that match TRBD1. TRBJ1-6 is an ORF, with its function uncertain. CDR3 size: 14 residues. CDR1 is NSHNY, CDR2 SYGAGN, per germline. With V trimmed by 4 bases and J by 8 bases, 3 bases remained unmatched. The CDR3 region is CASSRTGGDSPLYF. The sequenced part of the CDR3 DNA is TGTGCCAGCAGTCGGACAGGGGGAGATTCGCCC.

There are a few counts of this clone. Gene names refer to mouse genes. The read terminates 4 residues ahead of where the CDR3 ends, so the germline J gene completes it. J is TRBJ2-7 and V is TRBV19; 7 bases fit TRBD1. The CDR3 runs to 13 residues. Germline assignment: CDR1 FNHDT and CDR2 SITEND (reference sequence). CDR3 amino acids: CASTPGTAYEQYF. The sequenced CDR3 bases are TGTGCCAGCACCCCCGGGACAGCTTAT.

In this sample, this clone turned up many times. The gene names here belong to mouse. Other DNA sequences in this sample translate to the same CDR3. CDR3 DNA (partial): TGTGCCAGCAGACAGGCAAACACCGGG. It translates to CASRQANTG. The full CDR3 reads CASRQANTGQLYF. V is TRBV13-1 and J is TRBJ2-2, with a possible D match to TRBD1 (5 bases). The read gets to within 4 residues of the CDR3 end, and the germline J gene fills in the rest. Trimming shortened V by 5 bases and J by 0 bases, and 5 bases separated the two germline ends. Germline CDR1 reads NSHNY; CDR2 reads SYGAGN. The CDR3 runs to 13 residues.

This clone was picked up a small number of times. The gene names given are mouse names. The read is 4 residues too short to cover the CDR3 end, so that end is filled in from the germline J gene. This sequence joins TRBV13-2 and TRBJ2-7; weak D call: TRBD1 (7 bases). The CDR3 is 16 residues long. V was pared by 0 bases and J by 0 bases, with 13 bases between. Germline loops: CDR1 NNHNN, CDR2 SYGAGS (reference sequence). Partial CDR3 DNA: TGTGCCAGCGGTGATGCAGGAGGGGGCCCCTCCTAT. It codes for CASGDAGGGPSY. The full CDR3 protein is CASGDAGGGPSYEQYF.

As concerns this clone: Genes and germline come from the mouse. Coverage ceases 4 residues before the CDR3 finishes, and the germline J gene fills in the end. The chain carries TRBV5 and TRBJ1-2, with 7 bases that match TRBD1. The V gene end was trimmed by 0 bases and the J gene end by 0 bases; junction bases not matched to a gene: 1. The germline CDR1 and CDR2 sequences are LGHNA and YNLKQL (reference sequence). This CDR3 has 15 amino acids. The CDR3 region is CASSQDDRANSDYTF. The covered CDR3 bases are TGTGCCAGCAGCCAAGATGACAGGGCAAACTCC.

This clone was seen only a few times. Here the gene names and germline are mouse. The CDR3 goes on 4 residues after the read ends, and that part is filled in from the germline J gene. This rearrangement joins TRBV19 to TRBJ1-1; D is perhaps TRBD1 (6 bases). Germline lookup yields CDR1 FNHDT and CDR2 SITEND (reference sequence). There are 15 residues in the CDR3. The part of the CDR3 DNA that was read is TGTGCCAGCAGTATAGATGGGGGGCGCGGAACA. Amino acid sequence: CASSIDGGRGT. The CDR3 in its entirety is CASSIDGGRGTEVFF.

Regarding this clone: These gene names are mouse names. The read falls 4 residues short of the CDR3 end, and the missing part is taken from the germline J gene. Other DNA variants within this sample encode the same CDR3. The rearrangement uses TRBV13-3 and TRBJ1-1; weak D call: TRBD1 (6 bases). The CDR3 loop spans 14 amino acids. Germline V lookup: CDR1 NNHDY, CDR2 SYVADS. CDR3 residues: CASSDSGGAREVFF. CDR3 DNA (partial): TGTGCCAGCAGTGATAGTGGGGGGGCGCGA.

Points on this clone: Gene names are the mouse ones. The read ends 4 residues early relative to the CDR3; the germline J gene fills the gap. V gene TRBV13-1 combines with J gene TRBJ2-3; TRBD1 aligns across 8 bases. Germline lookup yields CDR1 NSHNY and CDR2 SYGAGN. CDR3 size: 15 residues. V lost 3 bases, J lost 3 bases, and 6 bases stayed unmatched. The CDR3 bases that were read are TGTGCCAGCAGTGCTGTCAGGGGGCGGGCAGAA. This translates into CASSAVRGRAE. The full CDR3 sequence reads CASSAVRGRAETLYF.

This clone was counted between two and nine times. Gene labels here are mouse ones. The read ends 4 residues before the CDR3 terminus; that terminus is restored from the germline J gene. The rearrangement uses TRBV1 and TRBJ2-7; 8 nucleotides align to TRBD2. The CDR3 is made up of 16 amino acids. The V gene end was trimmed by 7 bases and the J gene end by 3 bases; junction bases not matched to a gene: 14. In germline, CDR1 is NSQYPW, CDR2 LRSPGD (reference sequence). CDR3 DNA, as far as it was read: TGCACCTGCACCCCGAGGAGAGACTGGGGCCTCTAT. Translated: CTCTPRRDWGLY. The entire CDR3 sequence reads CTCTPRRDWGLYEQYF.

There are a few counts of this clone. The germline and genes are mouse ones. The chain's CDR3 is CASRQGDNSPLYF. The sequenced CDR3 bases are TGTGCCAGCCGACAGGGGGATAATTCGCCC. The rearrangement links TRBV13-1 to TRBJ1-6, with TRBD1 matching 9 bases. The read terminates 3 residues ahead of where the CDR3 ends, so the germline J gene completes it. TRBJ1-6 is identified as an open reading frame with a role that is uncertain. The CDR3 covers 13 residues. Germline V gene lookup returns CDR1 NSHNY and CDR2 SYGAGN. J gave up 5 bases and V 7 bases, and 1 base lay outside the gene matches.

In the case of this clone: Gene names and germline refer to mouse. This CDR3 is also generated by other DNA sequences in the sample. CDR3 bases read: TGTGCCAGCAGTGATGGTTGGGGGGAAGAC. Translated: CASSDGWGED. The CDR3 in its entirety is CASSDGWGEDTQYF. The rearrangement joins TRBV13-1 to TRBJ2-5; 7 bases line up with TRBD2. The missing CDR3 end, 4 residues past where the read stops, is filled in from the germline J gene. This CDR3 is 14 amino acids long. Germline loops: CDR1 NSHNY, CDR2 SYGAGN.

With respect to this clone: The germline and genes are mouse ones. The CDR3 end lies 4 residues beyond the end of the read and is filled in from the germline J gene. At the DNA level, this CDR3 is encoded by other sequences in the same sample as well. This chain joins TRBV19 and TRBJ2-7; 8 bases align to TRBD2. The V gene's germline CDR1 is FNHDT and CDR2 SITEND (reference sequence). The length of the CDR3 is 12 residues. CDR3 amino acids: CASSRLGYEQYF. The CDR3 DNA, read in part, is TGTGCCAGCAGTCGACTGGGGTAT.

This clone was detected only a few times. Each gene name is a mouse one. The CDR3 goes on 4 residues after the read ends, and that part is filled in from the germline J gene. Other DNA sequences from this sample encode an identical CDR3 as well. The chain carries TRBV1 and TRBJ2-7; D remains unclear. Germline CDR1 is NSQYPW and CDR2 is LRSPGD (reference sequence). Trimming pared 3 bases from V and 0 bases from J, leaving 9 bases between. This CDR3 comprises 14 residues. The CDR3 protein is CTCSARQSSYEQYF. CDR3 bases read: TGCACCTGCAGTGCCCGACAAAGCTCCTAT.

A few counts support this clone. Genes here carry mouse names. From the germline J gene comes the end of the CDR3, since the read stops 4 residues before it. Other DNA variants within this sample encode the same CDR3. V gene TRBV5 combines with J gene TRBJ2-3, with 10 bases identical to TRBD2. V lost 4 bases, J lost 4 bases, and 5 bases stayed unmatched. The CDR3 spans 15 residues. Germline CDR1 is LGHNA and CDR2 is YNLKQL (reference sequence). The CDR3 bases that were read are TGTGCCAGCAGCCCCCACTGGGGGGGAACAGAA. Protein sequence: CASSPHWGGTE. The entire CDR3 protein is CASSPHWGGTETLYF.

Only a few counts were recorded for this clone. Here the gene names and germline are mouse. The CDR3 bases that were read are TGTGCTAGCAGTAGAGCAAGGGACAAGACAAACACCGGG. Protein product: CASSRARDKTNTG. In full, the CDR3 reads CASSRARDKTNTGQLYF. The chain has TRBV17 and TRBJ2-2; TRBD1 is a possible D gene (6 bases). Sequencing ends 4 residues short of the CDR3 end; the germline J gene provides the rest. Germline loops: CDR1 MNHDT, CDR2 YYDKIL. Between the trimmed V and J ends, which lost 1 base and 0 bases, there was a span of 12 bases. This CDR3 spans 17 amino acids.

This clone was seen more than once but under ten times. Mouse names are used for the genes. The sequenced part of the CDR3 DNA is TGTGCCAGCAGTTTGGGGGGGCGAGAAGAC. Protein product: CASSLGGRED. In full, the CDR3 reads CASSLGGREDTQYF. The rearrangement uses TRBV19 and TRBJ2-5, with 9 bases fitting TRBD2. Read data end 4 residues before the CDR3 end; the end is taken from the germline J gene. This CDR3 is built from 14 residues. In germline, CDR1 is FNHDT, CDR2 SITEND (reference sequence).

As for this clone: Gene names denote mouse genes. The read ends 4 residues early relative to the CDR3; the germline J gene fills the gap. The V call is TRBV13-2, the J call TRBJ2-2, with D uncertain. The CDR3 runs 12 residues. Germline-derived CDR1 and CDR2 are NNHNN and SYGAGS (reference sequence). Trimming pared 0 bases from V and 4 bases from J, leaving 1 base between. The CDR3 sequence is CASGDGTGQLYF. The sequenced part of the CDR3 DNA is TGTGCCAGCGGTGATGGCACCGGG.

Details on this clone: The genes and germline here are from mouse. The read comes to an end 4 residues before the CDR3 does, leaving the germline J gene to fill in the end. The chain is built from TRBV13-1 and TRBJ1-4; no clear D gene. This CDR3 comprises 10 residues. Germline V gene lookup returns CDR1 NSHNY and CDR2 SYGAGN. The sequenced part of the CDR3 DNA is TGTGCCAGCAGTAGCGAA. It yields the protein CASSSE. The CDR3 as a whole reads CASSSERLFF. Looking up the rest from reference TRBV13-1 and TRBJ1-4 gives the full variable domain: EAAVTQSPRNKVTVTGGNVTLSCRQTNSHNYMYWYRQDTGHGLRLIHYSYGAGNLRIGDVPDGYKATRTTQEDFFLLLELASPSQTSLYFCASSSERLFFGHGTKLSVL.

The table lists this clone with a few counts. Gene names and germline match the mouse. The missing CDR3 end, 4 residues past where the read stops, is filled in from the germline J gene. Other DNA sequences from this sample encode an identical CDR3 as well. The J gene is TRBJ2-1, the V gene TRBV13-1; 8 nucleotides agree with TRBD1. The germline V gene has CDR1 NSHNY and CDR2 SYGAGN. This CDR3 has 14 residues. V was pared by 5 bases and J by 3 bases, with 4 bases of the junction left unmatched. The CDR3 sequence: CASRAGTGYAEQFF. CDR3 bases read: TGTGCCAGCAGGGCCGGGACAGGCTATGCT.

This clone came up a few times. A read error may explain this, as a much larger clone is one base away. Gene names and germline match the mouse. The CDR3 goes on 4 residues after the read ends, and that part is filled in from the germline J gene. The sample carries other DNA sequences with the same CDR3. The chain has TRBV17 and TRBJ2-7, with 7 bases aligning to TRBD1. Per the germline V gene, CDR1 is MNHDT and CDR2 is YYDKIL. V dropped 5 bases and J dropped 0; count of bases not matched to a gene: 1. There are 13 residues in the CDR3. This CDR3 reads CASSRDSSYEQYF. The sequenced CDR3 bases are TGTGCTAGCAGTCGGGACAGCTCCTAT.